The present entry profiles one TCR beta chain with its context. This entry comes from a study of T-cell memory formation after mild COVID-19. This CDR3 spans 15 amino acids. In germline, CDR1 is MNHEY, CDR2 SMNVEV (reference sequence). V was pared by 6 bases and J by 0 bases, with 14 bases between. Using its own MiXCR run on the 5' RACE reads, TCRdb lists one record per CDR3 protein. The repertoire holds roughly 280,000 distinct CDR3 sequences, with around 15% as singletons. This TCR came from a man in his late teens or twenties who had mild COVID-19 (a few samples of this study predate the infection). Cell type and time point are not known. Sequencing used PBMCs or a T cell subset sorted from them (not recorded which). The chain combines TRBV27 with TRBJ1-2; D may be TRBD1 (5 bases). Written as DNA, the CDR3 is TGTGCCAGCAGGTCCGGGGGTCTTTCTAACTATGGCTACACCTTC. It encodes CASRSGGLSNYGYTF.